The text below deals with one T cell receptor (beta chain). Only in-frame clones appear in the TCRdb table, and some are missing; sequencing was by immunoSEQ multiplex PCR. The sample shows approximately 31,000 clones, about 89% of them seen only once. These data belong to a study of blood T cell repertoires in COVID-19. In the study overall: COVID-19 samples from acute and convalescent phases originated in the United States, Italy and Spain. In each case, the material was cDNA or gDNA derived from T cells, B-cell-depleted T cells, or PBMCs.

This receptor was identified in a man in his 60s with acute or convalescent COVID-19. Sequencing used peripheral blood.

The CDR3 region is CASRTADGNTIYF. The CDR3, as DNA: TGTGCCAGCCGAACCGCAGATGGAAACACCATATATTTT. V is TRBV7-9 and J is TRBJ1-3; the D is unclear. Trimming cost V 8 bases and J 3 bases, with 11 bases left between them. The CDR3 consists of 13 residues. The V gene's germline CDR1 is SEHNR and CDR2 FQNEAQ (reference sequence).